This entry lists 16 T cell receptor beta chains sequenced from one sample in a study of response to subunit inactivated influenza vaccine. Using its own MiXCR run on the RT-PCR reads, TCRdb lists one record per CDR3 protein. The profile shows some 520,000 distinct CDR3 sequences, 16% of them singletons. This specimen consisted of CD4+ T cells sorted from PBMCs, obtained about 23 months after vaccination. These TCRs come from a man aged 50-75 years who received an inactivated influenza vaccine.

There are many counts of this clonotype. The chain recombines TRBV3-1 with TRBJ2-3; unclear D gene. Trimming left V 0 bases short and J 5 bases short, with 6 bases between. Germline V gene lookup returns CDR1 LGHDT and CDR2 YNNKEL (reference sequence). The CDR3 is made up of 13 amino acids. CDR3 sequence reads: CASSQESRDTQYF. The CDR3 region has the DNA TGTGCCAGCAGCCAAGAGTCCCGAGATACGCAGTATTTT.

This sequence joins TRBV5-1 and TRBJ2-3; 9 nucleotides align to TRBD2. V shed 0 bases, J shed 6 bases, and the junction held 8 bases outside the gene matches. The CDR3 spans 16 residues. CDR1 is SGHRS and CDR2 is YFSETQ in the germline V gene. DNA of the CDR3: TGCGCCAGCAGCTTGGACAGCGGGGGGCCGGGGGATACGCAGTATTTT. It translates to CASSLDSGGPGDTQYF.

The DNA of the CDR3 is TGCGCCAGCAGCCAAGATGCCAGGCCTGGAAACACCATATATTTT. Its translation is CASSQDARPGNTIYF. The J gene is TRBJ1-3, the V gene TRBV4-3; the D is unclear. V lost 0 bases and J 2 bases, leaving 8 bases between the germline ends. The CDR3 totals 15 residues. Germline-derived CDR1 and CDR2 are LGHNA and YSLEER.

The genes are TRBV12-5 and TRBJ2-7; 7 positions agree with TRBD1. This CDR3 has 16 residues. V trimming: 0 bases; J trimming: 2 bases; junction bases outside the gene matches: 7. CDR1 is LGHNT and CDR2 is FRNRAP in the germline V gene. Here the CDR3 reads CASGLVLGGEPYEQYF. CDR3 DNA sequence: TGTGCTAGTGGTTTGGTACTAGGGGGCGAACCCTACGAGCAGTACTTC.

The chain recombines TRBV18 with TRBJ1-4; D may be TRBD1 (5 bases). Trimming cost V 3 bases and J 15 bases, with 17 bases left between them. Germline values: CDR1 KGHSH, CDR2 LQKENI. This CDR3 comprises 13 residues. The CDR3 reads CASSPGRSREVFF. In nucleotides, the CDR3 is TGTGCCAGCTCACCGGGACGGTCAAGGGAGGTGTTTTTT.

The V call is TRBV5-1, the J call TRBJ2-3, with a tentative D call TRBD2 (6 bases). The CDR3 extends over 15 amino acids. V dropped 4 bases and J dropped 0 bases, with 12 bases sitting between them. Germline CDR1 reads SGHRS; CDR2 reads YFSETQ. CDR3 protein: CASSAQRASTDTQYF. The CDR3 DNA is TGCGCCAGCAGCGCACAGCGGGCGAGCACAGATACGCAGTATTTT.

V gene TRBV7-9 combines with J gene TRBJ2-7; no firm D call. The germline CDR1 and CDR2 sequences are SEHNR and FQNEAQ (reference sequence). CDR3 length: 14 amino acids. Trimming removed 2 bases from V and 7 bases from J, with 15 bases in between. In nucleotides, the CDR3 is TGTGCCAGCAGCTTATCGGTAGCCGTAGGGGAGCAGTACTTC. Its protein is CASSLSVAVGEQYF.

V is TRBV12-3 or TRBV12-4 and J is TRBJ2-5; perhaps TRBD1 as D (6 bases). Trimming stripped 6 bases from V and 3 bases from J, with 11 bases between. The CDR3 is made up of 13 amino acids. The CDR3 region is CASRRTVEETQYF. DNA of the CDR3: TGTGCCAGCAGGAGGACAGTCGAAGAGACCCAGTACTTC.

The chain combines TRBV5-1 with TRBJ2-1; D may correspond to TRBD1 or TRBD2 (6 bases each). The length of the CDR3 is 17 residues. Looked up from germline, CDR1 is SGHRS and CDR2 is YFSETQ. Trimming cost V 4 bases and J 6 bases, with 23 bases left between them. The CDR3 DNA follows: TGCGCCAGCAGCCGGACACTACTAGCAAAGGGGGGCAATGAGCAGTTCTTC. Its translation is CASSRTLLAKGGNEQFF. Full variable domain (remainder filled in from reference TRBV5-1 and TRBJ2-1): KAGVTQTPRYLIKTRGQQVTLSCSPISGHRSVSWYQQTPGQGLQFLFEYFSETQRNKGNFPGRFSGRQFSNSRSEMNVSTLELGDSALYLCASSRTLLAKGGNEQFFGPGTRLTVL.

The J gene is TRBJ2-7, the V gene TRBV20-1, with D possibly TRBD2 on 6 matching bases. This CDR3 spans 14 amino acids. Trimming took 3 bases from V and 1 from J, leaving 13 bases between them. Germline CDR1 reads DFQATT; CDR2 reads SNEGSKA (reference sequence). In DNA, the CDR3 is TGCAGTGCTAGGTCGGGAGCGGCATCCTACGAGCAGTACTTC. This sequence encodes CSARSGAASYEQYF.

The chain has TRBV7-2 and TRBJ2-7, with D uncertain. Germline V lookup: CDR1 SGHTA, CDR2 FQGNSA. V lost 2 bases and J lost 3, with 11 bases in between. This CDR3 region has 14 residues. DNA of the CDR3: TGTGCCAGCAGCTTAAGTCTGGCCGACTACGAGCAGTACTTC. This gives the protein CASSLSLADYEQYF.

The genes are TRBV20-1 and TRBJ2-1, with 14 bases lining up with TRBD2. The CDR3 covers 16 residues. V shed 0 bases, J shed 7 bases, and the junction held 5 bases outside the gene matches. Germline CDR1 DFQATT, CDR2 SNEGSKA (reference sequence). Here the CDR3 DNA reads TGCAGTGCTAGAGATTCGGGACTAGCGGGAGTGAATGAGCAGTTCTTC. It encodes CSARDSGLAGVNEQFF.

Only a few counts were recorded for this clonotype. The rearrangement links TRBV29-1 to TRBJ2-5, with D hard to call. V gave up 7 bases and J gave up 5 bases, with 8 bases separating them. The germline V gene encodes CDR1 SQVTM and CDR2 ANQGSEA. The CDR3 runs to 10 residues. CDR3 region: CSGVVETQYF. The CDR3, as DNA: TGCAGCGGTGTGGTGGAGACCCAGTACTTC.

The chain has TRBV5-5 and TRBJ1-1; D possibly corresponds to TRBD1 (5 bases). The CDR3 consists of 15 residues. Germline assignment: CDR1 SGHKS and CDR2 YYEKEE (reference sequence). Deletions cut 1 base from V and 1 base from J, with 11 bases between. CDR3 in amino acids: CASSLPGGWNTEAFF. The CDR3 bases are TGTGCCAGCAGCTTGCCGGGGGGGTGGAACACTGAAGCTTTCTTT.

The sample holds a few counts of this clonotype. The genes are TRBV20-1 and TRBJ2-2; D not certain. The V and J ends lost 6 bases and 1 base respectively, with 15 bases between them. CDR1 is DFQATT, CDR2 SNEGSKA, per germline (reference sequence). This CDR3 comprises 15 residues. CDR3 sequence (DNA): TGCAGTGCCAAACTTGCCGAAAAGAACACCGGGGAGCTGTTTTTT. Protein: CSAKLAEKNTGELFF.

CDR3 loop: CATSDYLGTSQETQYF. CDR3 DNA sequence: TGTGCCACCAGTGATTACCTTGGGACTAGCCAGGAGACCCAGTACTTC. The V call is TRBV24-1, the J call TRBJ2-5; 9 bases align to TRBD2. This CDR3 is 16 amino acids long. V gave up 2 bases and J gave up 5 bases; unmatched junction bases: 8. CDR1 and CDR2 from the germline V gene are KGHDR and SFDVKD.